The clone carrying this TCR beta chain has at least ten counts. In the study's own analysis: For papillary thyroid cancer, a distant-metastasis classifier was constructed from CDR3 differences observed across clinicopathological groups. TCRdb re-clonotyped the PCR reads through MiXCR. In this record, the V and J calls reflect TCRdb's handling and not the investigators' own analysis. This sample has 27,000 or so clones, with roughly 15% found just once. The entire patient cohort was treatment-naive prior to thyroid surgery. This sample was included in a study of metastatic and nonmetastatic thyroid tumors. This CDR3 is built from 17 residues. Trimming at V came to 3 bases and at J to 7 bases, leaving 12 bases not matched to a gene.

This receptor was identified in a male donor with papillary thyroid cancer or a benign thyroid nodule (not recorded which). Some clones in this sample may be carry-over from other donors' samples. This chain connects TRBV12-3 or TRBV12-4 to TRBJ2-1; 10 bases line up with TRBD1. Sequencing used blood. The CDR3 sequence: CASSFPPGTGVTNEQFF. The CDR3 bases are TGTGCCAGCAGTTTTCCCCCCGGGACAGGGGTTACTAATGAGCAGTTCTTC.